These 9 T cell receptor beta chains were sequenced from one sample in a study of T cell responses to AZD1222 COVID-19 vaccine. TCRdb's table, derived via immunoSEQ multiplex PCR, lists solely in-frame clones and lacks some. The sample yields more than 80,000 clones, roughly 88% seen once. The sample in question was peripheral blood, obtained on day 0 of AZD1222 vaccination. The receptor source for this set is an adult in good health.

The chain has TRBV30 and TRBJ1-1, with unresolved D. Germline values: CDR1 GTSNPN, CDR2 SVGIG (reference sequence). The CDR3 sequence is 13 residues long. V was pared by 4 bases and J by 3 bases, with 12 bases between. CDR3 nucleotide sequence: TGTGCCTGGAACAAAGGACGGTACACTGAAGCTTTCTTT. Protein product: CAWNKGRYTEAFF.

This clone was seen a few times. The V call is TRBV18, the J call TRBJ2-7, with D perhaps given as TRBD1 or TRBD2 (5 bases each). CDR1 and CDR2 from the germline V gene are KGHSH and LQKENI. Trimming pared 4 bases from V and 4 bases from J, leaving 8 bases between. The CDR3 runs to 12 residues. Written as DNA, the CDR3 is TGTGCCAGCTCACTGGGACGTTACGAGCAGTACTTC. It specifies CASSLGRYEQYF.

The chain recombines TRBV4-2 with TRBJ1-6; D may be TRBD1 (5 bases). Trimming left V 5 bases short and J 7 bases short, with 15 bases between. Germline CDR1 reads LGHNA; CDR2 reads YNFKEQ. The CDR3 contains 15 residues. CDR3 sequence: CASSTHGARNSPLHF. The CDR3 DNA reads TGTGCCAGCAGCACCCACGGGGCGCGGAATTCACCCCTCCACTTT.

CDR3 residues: CASSLGTVDYEQYF. As DNA, the CDR3 is TGTGCCAGCAGTTTAGGGACGGTCGATTACGAGCAGTACTTC. The chain recombines TRBV6-6 with TRBJ2-7; D assignment may be TRBD1 or TRBD2 (5 bases each). Germline values: CDR1 MNHNY, CDR2 SVGAGI (reference sequence). The CDR3 contains 14 residues. Trimming cost V 4 bases and J 4 bases, with 14 bases left between them.

CDR3 amino acids: CASNFGGADEAFF. CDR3 DNA: TGTGCCAGCAACTTCGGGGGGGCCGATGAAGCTTTCTTT. The chain uses TRBV5-5 and TRBJ1-1, with D perhaps matching TRBD1 (6 bases). The CDR3 has 13 amino acids. Germline lookup yields CDR1 SGHKS and CDR2 YYEKEE (reference sequence). V was pared by 6 bases and J by 7 bases, with 16 bases between.

This chain uses TRBV7-2 with TRBJ1-2, with 7 nucleotides matching TRBD1. The CDR3 is made up of 16 amino acids. The germline V gene encodes CDR1 SGHTA and CDR2 FQGNSA. The ends lost 1 base at V and 7 bases at J; junction bases unmatched: 12. In DNA, the CDR3 is TGTGCCAGCAGCTTAGTCGGTGGCCAGGGGGTCGGTGGCTACACCTTC. As protein: CASSLVGGQGVGGYTF. Drawing the rest from reference TRBV7-2 and TRBJ1-2, the complete variable domain is GAGVSQSPSNKVTEKGKDVELRCDPISGHTALYWYRQSLGQGLEFLIYFQGNSAPDKSGLPSDRFSAERTGGSVSTLTIQRTQQEDSAVYLCASSLVGGQGVGGYTFGSGTRLTVV.

This chain joins TRBV7-2 and TRBJ2-3; TRBD2 is a possible D gene (5 bases). Germline CDR1 and CDR2: SGHTA and FQGNSA. V was trimmed by 1 base and J by 0 bases, leaving 11 bases between them. This CDR3 spans 16 amino acids. CDR3 region: CASSLGGRASTDTQYF. The CDR3 coding sequence is TGTGCCAGCAGCTTAGGAGGGCGCGCCAGCACAGATACGCAGTATTTT.

The chain links TRBV5-4 to TRBJ1-2, with 11 bases matching TRBD1. This CDR3 has 18 amino acids. Germline assignment: CDR1 SGHNT and CDR2 YYREEE (reference sequence). The ends lost 2 bases at V and 4 bases at J; junction bases unmatched: 13. The CDR3 loop is CASSLPPGQGDLRYGYTF. CDR3 sequence (DNA): TGTGCCAGCAGCTTACCCCCGGGACAGGGGGACCTGCGCTATGGCTACACCTTC.

The rearrangement joins TRBV6-6 to TRBJ1-4; the match to TRBD1 covers 7 bases. The germline V gene has CDR1 MNHNY and CDR2 SVGAGI (reference sequence). This CDR3 is built from 15 residues. J gave up 7 bases and V 2 bases, and 7 bases lay outside the gene matches. In nucleotides, the CDR3 is TGTGCCAGCAGTTACCCCACGGACAGGTCTGAAAAACTGTTTTTT. Its protein is CASSYPTDRSEKLFF.